This TCR beta chain stems from a study of blood T cells in healthy people across ages. Study context: Per two T cells, about one barcoded beta molecule was captured through template switching. Regarding the study as a whole: Older age coincided with a roughly linear decline in TCR beta diversity per million T cells.

Each donor had 8 to 10 milliliters of peripheral blood drawn. PCR was performed a second time for roughly 7 to 12 cycles using a sample-barcoded 5' primer and a J-beta primer mix. TCRdb re-derived calls from the 5' RACE reads in MiXCR, one entry per CDR3 protein. Here the sample spans about 970,000 distinct CDR3 sequences, just over 50% being singletons. Per the germline V gene, CDR1 is SGHRS and CDR2 is YFSETQ. The CDR3 contains 13 residues. Trimming pared 0 bases from V and 9 bases from J, leaving 10 bases between. This clonotype was detected a few times. Antigen specificity is unknown. V and J are TRBV5-1 and TRBJ2-1; D ambiguous. The sequence was obtained from a woman aged 60-75 years in good health. Sequencing input: blood. CDR3 region: CASSLVEAGEQFF. CDR3 nucleotides: TGCGCCAGCAGCTTGGTTGAGGCTGGTGAGCAGTTCTTC.